This passage covers 6 T cell receptor beta chains from one sample sequenced in a study of cytomegalovirus exposure and HLA in healthy donors. 60 Vbeta and 13 Jbeta primers were used in PCR. The assay was immunoSEQ multiplex PCR, and TCRdb's table has in-frame clones only and misses some. The repertoire holds 150,000 to 250,000 clones, with approximately 79% as singletons. The specimen sequenced was PBMCs. These receptors were collected from a woman aged 30 to 39 in good health and CMV-seropositive.

This sequence joins TRBV9 and TRBJ1-5; 7 bases match TRBD1. The CDR3 is 14 amino acids. V was clipped by 2 bases and J by 5 bases; unmatched bases: 4. Germline V CDR1 and CDR2: SGDLS, YYNGEE. DNA for the CDR3: TGTGCCAGCAGCGTGGGGACAGATGATCAGCCCCAGCATTTT. Its protein product is CASSVGTDDQPQHF.

CDR3 bases: TGTGCCAGCAGTTACTCCCTTCCCAACACCGGGGAGCTGTTTTTT. This codes for CASSYSLPNTGELFF. V usage is TRBV6-5 and J usage is TRBJ2-2; D is unresolved. Germline V gene sequence: CDR1 MNHEY, CDR2 SVGAGI. The CDR3 is 15 residues long. V shed 0 bases and J shed 2 bases, with 7 bases lying between them.

This chain connects TRBV19 to TRBJ2-2; possibly TRBD2 for D (5 bases). V was cut by 3 bases and J by 7 bases, with 15 bases left in between. The CDR3 consists of 15 residues. Per the germline V gene, CDR1 is LNHDA and CDR2 is SQIVND (reference sequence). The CDR3 loop is CASSMSGNSNGELFF. CDR3 nucleotides: TGTGCCAGTAGTATGTCCGGGAATAGCAACGGGGAGCTGTTTTTT.

The chain couples TRBV7-2 to TRBJ1-2; 7 bases line up with TRBD1. Trimming took 0 bases from V and 0 from J; bases not matched to a gene: 4. This CDR3 has 16 amino acids. CDR1 SGHTA and CDR2 FQGNSA come from the germline V gene. The chain's CDR3 is CASSLADRAANYGYTF. CDR3 bases: TGTGCCAGCAGCTTAGCAGACAGGGCCGCTAACTATGGCTACACCTTC.

This clone appeared a few times. The chain couples TRBV15 to TRBJ2-2, with 7 nucleotides matching TRBD2. Germline values: CDR1 LNHNV, CDR2 YYDKDF (reference sequence). The J segment lost 2 bases and the V segment lost 0 bases, leaving 3 bases of the junction unmatched. The length of the CDR3 is 16 residues. As DNA, the CDR3 is TGTGCCACCAGCAGAGATTGGGGGGGTAACACCGGGGAGCTGTTTTTT. This sequence encodes CATSRDWGGNTGELFF. Full variable domain (rest looked up from reference TRBV15 and TRBJ2-2): DAMVIQNPRYQVTQFGKPVTLSCSQTLNHNVMYWYQQKSSQAPKLLFHYYDKDFNNEADTPDNFQSRRPNTSFCFLDIRSPGLGDTAMYLCATSRDWGGNTGELFFGEGSRLTVL.

This clone was found a few times. The chain couples TRBV4-3 to TRBJ1-3; D is uncertain. The CDR3 totals 15 residues. Trimming pared 1 base from V and 2 bases from J, leaving 9 bases between. The V gene's germline CDR1 is LGHNA and CDR2 YSLEER. CDR3 region: CASSQGTATGNTIYF. The CDR3 region has the DNA TGCGCCAGCAGCCAAGGGACTGCGACTGGAAACACCATATATTTT.